The entry that follows covers one T cell receptor beta chain sequence. It lacks a known antigen. No clone much larger than this one lies a single base away; base qualities are absent. These data come from a study of cytomegalovirus exposure and HLA in healthy donors (dated 2017 in TCRdb). For context, the study as a whole: According to an earlier analysis of a few hundred of the donors, about 170 million T cells yielded over 90 million unique TCR beta sequences and roughly 280 Gb of sequence data. In the later analysis, no new phenotypic data were used to find candidate immune exposures; instead, reliance was placed on TCR beta sequences and their occurrence across donors. The aim of the study was to test whether cataloging public T cell receptors could identify signatures of past pathogen exposure. Among about 360 genotyped donors of the cohort, an average of approximately 240,000 unique TCR beta nucleotide sequences were sequenced per donor, about a sixth of them non-productive. Donor age, sex, ethnicity and CMV serostatus were compiled alongside the repertoire data. Of the 350 to 400 genotyped donors, 81% fell in the genetic ancestry cluster associated with self-reported Caucasian donors. An early release that covered more than 550 HLA-typed donors contained around 330 gigabases of sequencing data and about 84 million unique TCR sequences. Several DR-DQ haplotypes were treated as single units for association and clustering because of strong linkage in the cohort. Every discovery cohort repertoire had been produced on one sequencing platform. The study used immunosequencing to profile the T cell repertoires of more than 650 subjects and linked those repertoires to cytomegalovirus serostatus. An earlier analysis of 587 of the donors used high-throughput TCR beta sequencing to judge whether each TCR beta V gene segment behaved as functional or pseudogenic. A later genetic analysis took genome-wide SNP genotypes for about 65% of the 666 donors and used that subset as a discovery cohort. Typing coverage differed by locus: A, B, C, DRB1 and DQB1 were typed in roughly 620-630 donors, DQA1 in approximately 520, DPA1 in approximately 600, and DPB1 in 400 to 490. To predict cytomegalovirus infection status, the study combined high-throughput TCR immunosequencing, statistical association of individual TCRs with disease status, and machine learning. In addition to the first cohort of 666 subjects, a separate validation cohort of approximately 110 different subjects was used. HLA typing covered class I and class II loci at four-digit resolution. To study patterns of TCR occurrence, a later analysis re-analyzed previously published TCR beta repertoires from 666 donors and added high-resolution HLA genotyping. The research as a whole found: Specific HLA alleles were associated with 18,000 or so TCR beta sequences at a false discovery rate of 0.05 in a later analysis. In a later analysis, TCR association rates were found to vary across HLA loci, with the most associated TCRs seen for DRB1 alleles and the fewest for HLA-C alleles. According to the authors, the approach could potentially be generalized to other disease states and immunological phenotypes. The presence/absence analyses assumed that sequencing depth was roughly uniform across donors, and that assumption may not be true. In a later analysis, HLA-associated TCR beta chains were found to be more clonally expanded and to have lower generation probabilities than equally common non-associated chains. A later genetic analysis associated a missense DCLRE1C variant with V-gene and J-gene trimming of TCR beta chains, and an independent cohort replicated the association. When HLA alleles, especially DR and DQ, strongly co-occurred, attributing TCR associations to individual alleles was difficult. A further reported finding was that TCR beta sequences accurately predicted the HLA-A and HLA-B alleles for most subjects in the first cohort. This cohort had only TCR beta chains sequenced, and the lack of alpha or paired-chain data limited which features could be detected. The study listed 164 TCR beta chains as associated with cytomegalovirus. A cluster of highly shared sequence variants was judged likely to represent a technical artifact of the sequencing pipeline. Some IMGT-functional V segments, including TRBV6-2 and TRBV6-3, could not be distinguished by the 87-base-pair reads and were therefore excluded. Because HLA typing was unavailable for some donors at each locus, only the typed subset was used in association tests. In a later analysis, several top co-occurrence clusters were reported to appear linked to parvovirus B19, influenza, CMV and Epstein-Barr virus. An earlier analysis of approximately 590 of the donors showed that most TCR beta V segments appeared in productive rearrangements either about 87% or about 30% of the time, which broadly matched IMGT annotations. The earlier analysis of approximately 560 of the donors excluded over 15 rarely observed V segments, including chromosome 9 orphons, because counts were too low. Linkage disequilibrium might explain the correlated functional status among segregating V segments, but an unknown experimental factor could not be excluded. While some public TCRs were present in many individuals, most TCR sequences turned up only very rarely across donors. A later genetic analysis reported fewer N-insertions in productive TCRs among donors in an Asian-associated ancestry cluster than the 666-donor mean. The only immune exposure information available for the cohort was CMV serostatus. In vitro tests confirmed that a few of the cytomegalovirus-associated TCR beta chains recognize cytomegalovirus antigens. A later analysis found that most CMV-associated TCR beta chains appeared HLA-restricted, with HLA associations seemingly driven largely by CMV exposure. The classifier was reported to diagnose cytomegalovirus status with high specificity and sensitivity in both the original and validation cohorts.

Library preparation employed the immunoSEQ multiplex PCR assay. For the multiplex PCR, a mixture combining 60 forward primers for TCR Vbeta segments and 13 reverse primers for TCR Jbeta segments was used. A multiplex PCR assay on genomic DNA amplified the CDR3 region of rearranged TCR beta genes. On the Illumina HiSeq System, the amplified TCR beta libraries were sequenced as 87-base-pair reads. Per the source publication's procedure: In a later analysis, 77 million or so unique TCR beta chains were counted across the approximately 670 repertoires, and roughly 10 million of these chains were shared by at least two donors. Raw reads were error-corrected and collapsed into unique sequences by a nearest-neighbor algorithm in which closely related sequences were merged to remove PCR and sequencing errors. V, D and J gene segments were assigned by aligning CDR3 sequences to IMGT reference sequences. Each retained sequence needed at least a six-nucleotide match to both a V gene segment and a J gene segment. Rearrangements were classified as productive when the CDR3 lacked stop codons and remained in frame with V and J, and all other rearrangements were classified as non-productive. CDR3 was defined according to IMGT convention as the region running from the second conserved V-encoded cysteine to the conserved J-encoded phenylalanine. Sequences without an unambiguous match to a single V gene segment were excluded from the earlier analysis of 450 to 650 of the donors. In an earlier analysis of almost 600 of the donors, a V segment was called functional when productive rearrangements were above 56.7%, and segregating when the standard deviation between donors exceeded 5%. To diagnose cytomegalovirus status from the catalog of TCR beta chain sequences, a statistical classification framework was built. A later analysis assigned V and J genes by comparing TCR nucleotide sequences with IMGT/GENE-DB human TR gene sequences. Using the TCRdist pipeline, a later analysis assigned CDR3 sequences along with most-parsimonious VDJ recombination scenarios. In a later analysis, each TCR beta chain was defined by its CDR3 amino acid sequence together with its V-gene family, and reads without a unique V-gene family were excluded. As a way to deal with suspected cross-contamination and a sequencing artifact, a later analysis dropped 640 or so nucleotide sequences that were highly shared and had low generation probability. In a later analysis, a clonal expansion index for each public chain was calculated from normalized within-repertoire ranks of inferred template counts. In a later analysis, generation probabilities were computed using a VDJ recombination model fitted to out-of-frame rearrangements, and the results were checked against IGoR. A later analysis scored TCR-TCR, TCR-HLA and TCR-CMV co-occurrence with hypergeometric tests, applying a repertoire-size bias correction to TCR pairs. False discovery rates were estimated in a later analysis by permuting HLA or CMV assignments 20 times. A later analysis grouped co-occurring TCRs with DBSCAN, adding TCRdist sequence similarity when clustering within HLA-allele-positive subsets. Repertoires with fewer than 30,000 or more than 120,000 public chains, plus five repertoires with anomalous nucleotide sharing, were excluded from co-occurrence clustering. TCRdb obtained this table from immuneACCESS and retained in-frame rearrangements with V and J assigned. These tables miss some clones; where compared with another copy, unresolved V genes account for less than half of the shortfall, and the remainder is unexplained. Clone size and the V and J calls come from that table; the DNA yielded D and trimming. The sample profile shows 200,000 or so clones; about 84% of them were found once. Jointly, the top ten make up 3% to 4% of the sample.

The cohort comprised some 700 healthy bone marrow donors. At the time of sampling, every cohort member was nominally healthy, though immune exposures that went unrecorded were likely present. The donor was CMV seronegative and belonged to the group of around 400 seronegative cohort members. Every donor gave a peripheral blood sample, and the peripheral blood mononuclear cells from that sample were used for TCR beta sequencing. Genomic DNA was extracted from the blood cell samples with the Qiagen DNeasy Blood Extraction Kit. Trimming accounts for 4 bases at V and 2 bases at J, while the number of junction bases matched to no gene is 10. CDR1 is given as SGHNT and CDR2 as YYREEE, both from the germline V gene (reference sequence). Including the terminal cysteine and phenylalanine, the CDR3 comprises 16 residues. The kept DNA is CDR3 alone, 48 bases in frame from the first base.

Sequences were obtained from PBMCs. The receptor's source is a man in his fifties or sixties in good health and CMV-seronegative. Here the chain combines TRBV5-4 and TRBJ2-3, and 7 junctional nucleotides match TRBD2. The CDR3 here reads CASSLPDGGNTDTQYF. In nucleotides, the sequence is TGTGCCAGCAGCCTTCCTGACGGGGGGAACACAGATACGCAGTATTTT.